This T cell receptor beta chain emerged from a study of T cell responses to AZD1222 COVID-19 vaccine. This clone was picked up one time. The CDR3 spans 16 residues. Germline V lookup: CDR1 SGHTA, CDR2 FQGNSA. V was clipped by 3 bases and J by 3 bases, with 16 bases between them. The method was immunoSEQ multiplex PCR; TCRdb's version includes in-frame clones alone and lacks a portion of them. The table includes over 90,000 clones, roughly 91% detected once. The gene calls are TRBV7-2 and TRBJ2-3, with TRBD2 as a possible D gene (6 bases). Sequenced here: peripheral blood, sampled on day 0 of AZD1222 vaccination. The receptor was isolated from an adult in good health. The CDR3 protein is CASSFPASDPTDTQYF. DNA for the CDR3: TGTGCCAGCAGCTTCCCCGCTAGCGACCCAACAGATACGCAGTATTTT. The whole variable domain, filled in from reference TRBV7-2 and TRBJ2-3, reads GAGVSQSPSNKVTEKGKDVELRCDPISGHTALYWYRQSLGQGLEFLIYFQGNSAPDKSGLPSDRFSAERTGGSVSTLTIQRTQQEDSAVYLCASSFPASDPTDTQYFGPGTRLTVL.